This T cell receptor beta chain was sequenced for a study of T cell repertoires and Cas9 in healthy adults. For the study at large: SpCas9-reactive CD4 and CD8 T cells were characterized for potency, cytotoxicity and lineage.

Study-wide points: The healthy humans studied reportedly all carried a preexisting SpCas9-directed effector T cell response. In vitro, SpCas9-reactive Tregs were reported to curb effector T cell proliferation and function.

Method: immunoSEQ multiplex PCR; TCRdb's copy keeps in-frame clones and lacks some. The sample holds about 480 clones, 80% to 90% seen once. The V end lost 8 bases, the J end lost 7 bases, and 18 bases lay between the germline ends. Germline V gene lookup returns CDR1 MNHNY and CDR2 SVGAGI (reference sequence). The CDR3 loop spans 13 amino acids. This clonotype originated in a human donor in good health. V gene TRBV6-6 combines with J gene TRBJ2-7; maybe TRBD2 (5 bases). Sample: SpCas9-reactive CD4+ effector T cells (CD137+, CD154-, CD25-, CD127+) from PBMCs; culture status not recorded. This CDR3 is CASYRTSSGEQYF. The CDR3 nucleotides are TGTGCCAGCTACCGGACTTCATCGGGGGAGCAGTACTTC.